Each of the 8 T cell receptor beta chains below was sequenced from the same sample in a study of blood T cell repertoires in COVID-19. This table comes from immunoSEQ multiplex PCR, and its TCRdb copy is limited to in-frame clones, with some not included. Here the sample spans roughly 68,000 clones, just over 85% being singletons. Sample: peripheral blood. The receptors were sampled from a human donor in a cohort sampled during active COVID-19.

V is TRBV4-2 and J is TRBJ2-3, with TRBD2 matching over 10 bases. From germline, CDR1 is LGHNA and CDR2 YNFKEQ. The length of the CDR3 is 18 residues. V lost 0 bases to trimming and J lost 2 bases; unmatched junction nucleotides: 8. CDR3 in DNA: TGTGCCAGCAGCCAAGATCAGGCTAGCGGGGGATTCACAGATACGCAGTATTTT. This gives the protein CASSQDQASGGFTDTQYF.

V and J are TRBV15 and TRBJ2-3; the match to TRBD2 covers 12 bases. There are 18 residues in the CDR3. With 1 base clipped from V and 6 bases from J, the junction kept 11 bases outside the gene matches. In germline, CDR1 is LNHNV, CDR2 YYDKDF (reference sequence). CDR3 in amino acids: CATSRVPGTSGLLDTQYF. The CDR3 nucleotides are TGTGCCACCAGCAGAGTTCCCGGGACTAGCGGGTTGTTGGATACGCAGTATTTT.

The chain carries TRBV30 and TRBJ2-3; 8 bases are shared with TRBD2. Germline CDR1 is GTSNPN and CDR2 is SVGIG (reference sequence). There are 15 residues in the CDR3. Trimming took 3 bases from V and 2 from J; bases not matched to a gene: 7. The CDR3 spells CAWSHAGGNTDTQYF. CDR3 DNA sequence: TGTGCCTGGAGCCACGCGGGAGGCAACACAGATACGCAGTATTTT.

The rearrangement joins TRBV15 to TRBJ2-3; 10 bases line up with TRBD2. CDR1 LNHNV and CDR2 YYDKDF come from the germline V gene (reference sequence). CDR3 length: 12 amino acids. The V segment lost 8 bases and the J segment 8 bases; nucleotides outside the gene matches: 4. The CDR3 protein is CATVAGGSTQYF. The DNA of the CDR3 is TGTGCCACCGTAGCGGGGGGATCTACGCAGTATTTT.

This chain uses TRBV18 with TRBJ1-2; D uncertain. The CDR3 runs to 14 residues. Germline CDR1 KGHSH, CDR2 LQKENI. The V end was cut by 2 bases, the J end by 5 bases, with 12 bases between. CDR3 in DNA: TGTGCCAGCTCACCATCGGCGGCAGCATATGGCTACACCTTC. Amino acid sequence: CASSPSAAAYGYTF.

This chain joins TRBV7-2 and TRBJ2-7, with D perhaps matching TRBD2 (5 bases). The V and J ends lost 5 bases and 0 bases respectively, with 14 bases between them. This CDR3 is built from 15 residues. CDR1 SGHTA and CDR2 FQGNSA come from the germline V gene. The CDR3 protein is CASSISGLISYEQYF. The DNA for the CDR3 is TGTGCCAGCAGCATATCCGGACTGATCTCCTACGAGCAGTACTTC.

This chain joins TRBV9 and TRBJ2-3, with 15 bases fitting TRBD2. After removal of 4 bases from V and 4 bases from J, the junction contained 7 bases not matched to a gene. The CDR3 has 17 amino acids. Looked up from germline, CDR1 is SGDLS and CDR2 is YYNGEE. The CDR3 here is CASSTRTSGGAADTQYF. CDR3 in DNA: TGTGCCAGCAGCACCCGGACTAGCGGGGGGGCAGCAGATACGCAGTATTTT.

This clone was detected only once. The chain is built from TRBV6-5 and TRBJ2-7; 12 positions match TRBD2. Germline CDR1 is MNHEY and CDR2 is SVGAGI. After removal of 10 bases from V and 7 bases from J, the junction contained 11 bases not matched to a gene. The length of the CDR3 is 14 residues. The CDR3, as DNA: TGTGCCACCCTGGCTACTAGCGGGAGGAGGGAGCAGTACTTC. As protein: CATLATSGRREQYF.